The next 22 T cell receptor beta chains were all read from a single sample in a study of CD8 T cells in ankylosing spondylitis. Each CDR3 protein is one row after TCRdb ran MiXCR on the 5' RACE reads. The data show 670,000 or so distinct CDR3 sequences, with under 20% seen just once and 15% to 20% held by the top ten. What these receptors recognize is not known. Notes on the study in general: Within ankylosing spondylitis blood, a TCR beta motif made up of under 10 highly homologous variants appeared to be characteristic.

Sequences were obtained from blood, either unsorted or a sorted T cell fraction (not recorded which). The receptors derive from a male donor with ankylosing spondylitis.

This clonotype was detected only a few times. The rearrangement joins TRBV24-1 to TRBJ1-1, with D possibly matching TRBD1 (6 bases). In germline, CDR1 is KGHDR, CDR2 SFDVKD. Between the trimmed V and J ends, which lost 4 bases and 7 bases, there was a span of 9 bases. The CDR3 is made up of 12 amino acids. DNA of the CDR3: TGTGCCACCAGTGACCCAGGGGATGAAGCTTTCTTT. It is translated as CATSDPGDEAFF.

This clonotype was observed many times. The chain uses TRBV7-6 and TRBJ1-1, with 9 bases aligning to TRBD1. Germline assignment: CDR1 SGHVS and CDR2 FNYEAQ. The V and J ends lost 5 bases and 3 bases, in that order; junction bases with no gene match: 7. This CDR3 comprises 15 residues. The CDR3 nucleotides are TGTGCCAGCAGCCCCCGACAGGGGGGATACACTGAAGCTTTCTTT. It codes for CASSPRQGGYTEAFF. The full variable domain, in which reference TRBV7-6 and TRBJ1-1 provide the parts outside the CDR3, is GAGVSQSPRYKVTKRGQDVALRCDPISGHVSLYWYRQALGQGPEFLTYFNYEAQQDKSGLPNDRFSAERPEGSISTLTIQRTEQRDSAMYRCASSPRQGGYTEAFFGQGTRLTVV.

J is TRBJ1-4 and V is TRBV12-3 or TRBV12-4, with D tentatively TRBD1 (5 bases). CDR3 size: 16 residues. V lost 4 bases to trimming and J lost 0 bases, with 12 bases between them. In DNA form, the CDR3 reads TGTGCCAGCAGTTCCCACAGGATCTCAACTAATGAAAAACTGTTTTTT. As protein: CASSSHRISTNEKLFF.

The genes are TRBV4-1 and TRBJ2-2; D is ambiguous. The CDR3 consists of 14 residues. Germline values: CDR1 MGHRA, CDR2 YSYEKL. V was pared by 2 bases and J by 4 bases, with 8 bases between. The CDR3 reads CASSQTDLTGELFF. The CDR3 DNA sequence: TGCGCCAGCAGCCAAACAGACCTCACCGGGGAGCTGTTTTTT.

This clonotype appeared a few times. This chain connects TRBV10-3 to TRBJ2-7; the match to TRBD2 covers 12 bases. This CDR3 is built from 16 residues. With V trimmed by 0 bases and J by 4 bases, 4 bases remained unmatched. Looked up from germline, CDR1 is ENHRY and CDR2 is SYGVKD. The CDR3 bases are TGTGCCATCAGTGAGTCGTGGACTAGCGGGAAGTACGAGCAGTACTTC. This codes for CAISESWTSGKYEQYF.

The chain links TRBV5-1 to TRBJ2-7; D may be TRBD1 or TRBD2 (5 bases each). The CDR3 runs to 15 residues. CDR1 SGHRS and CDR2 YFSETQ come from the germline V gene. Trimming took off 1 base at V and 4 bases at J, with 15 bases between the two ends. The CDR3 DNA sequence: TGCGCCAGCAGCTTGCACTGGGACGGGGTGTACGAGCAGTACTTC. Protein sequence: CASSLHWDGVYEQYF.

This chain's CDR3 is CASSQEWYGSTYEQYF. The CDR3 DNA follows: TGCGCCAGCAGCCAAGAATGGTACGGGAGTACCTACGAGCAGTACTTC. This chain links TRBV4-1 with TRBJ2-7, with TRBD2 as a possible D gene (6 bases). V gave up 0 bases and J gave up 2 bases, with 14 bases separating them. CDR1 and CDR2 from the germline V gene are MGHRA and YSYEKL. The CDR3 loop spans 16 amino acids.

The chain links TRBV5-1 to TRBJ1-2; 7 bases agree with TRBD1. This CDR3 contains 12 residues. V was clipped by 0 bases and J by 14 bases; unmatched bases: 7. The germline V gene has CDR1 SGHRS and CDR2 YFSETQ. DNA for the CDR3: TGCGCCAGCAGCTTGGCCGTCCCAGGGGGGACCTTC. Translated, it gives CASSLAVPGGTF.

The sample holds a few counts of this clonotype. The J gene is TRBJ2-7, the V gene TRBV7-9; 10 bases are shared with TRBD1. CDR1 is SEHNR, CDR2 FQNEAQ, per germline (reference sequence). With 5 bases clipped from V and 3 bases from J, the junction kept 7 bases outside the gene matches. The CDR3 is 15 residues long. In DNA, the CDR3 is TGTGCCAGCAGCCCGGGACAGGGGATCCTCTACGAGCAGTACTTC. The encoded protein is CASSPGQGILYEQYF.

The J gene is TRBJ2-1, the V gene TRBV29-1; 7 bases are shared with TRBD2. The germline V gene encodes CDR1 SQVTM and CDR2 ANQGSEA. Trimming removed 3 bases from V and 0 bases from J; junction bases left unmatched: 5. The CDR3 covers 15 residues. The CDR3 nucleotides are TGCAGCGTTGACGTCCCGGGAGGCTCCTACAATGAGCAGTTCTTC. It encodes CSVDVPGGSYNEQFF.

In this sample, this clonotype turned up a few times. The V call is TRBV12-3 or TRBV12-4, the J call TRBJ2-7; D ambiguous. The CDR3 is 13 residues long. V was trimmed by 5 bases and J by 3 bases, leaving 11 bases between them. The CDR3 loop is CASSPFLGYEQYF. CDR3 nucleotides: TGTGCCAGCAGTCCGTTTTTAGGCTACGAGCAGTACTTC.

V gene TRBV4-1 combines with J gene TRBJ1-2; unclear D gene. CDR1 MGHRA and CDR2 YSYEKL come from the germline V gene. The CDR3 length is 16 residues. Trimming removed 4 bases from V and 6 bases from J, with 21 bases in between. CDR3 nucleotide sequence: TGCGCCAGCAGCCCTAGTTTAGTTGGGCCAGAAAATGGCTACACCTTC. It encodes CASSPSLVGPENGYTF.

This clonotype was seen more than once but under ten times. In DNA, the CDR3 is TGCAGTGCTAGTAAACAGGGGCTAATATACACAGATACGCAGTATTTT. Translated, it gives CSASKQGLIYTDTQYF. The chain couples TRBV20-1 to TRBJ2-3, with TRBD1 matching 7 bases. In germline, CDR1 is DFQATT, CDR2 SNEGSKA (reference sequence). The CDR3 is made up of 16 amino acids. J gave up 2 bases and V 3 bases, and 11 bases lay outside the gene matches.

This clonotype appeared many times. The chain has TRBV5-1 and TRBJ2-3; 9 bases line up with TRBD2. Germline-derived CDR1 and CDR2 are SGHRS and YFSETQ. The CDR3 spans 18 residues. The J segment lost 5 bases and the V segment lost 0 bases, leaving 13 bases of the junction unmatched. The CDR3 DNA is TGCGCCAGCAGCTTGGCCCTGCGGGGGGGCCTGCTTGGAGATACGCAGTATTTT. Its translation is CASSLALRGGLLGDTQYF.

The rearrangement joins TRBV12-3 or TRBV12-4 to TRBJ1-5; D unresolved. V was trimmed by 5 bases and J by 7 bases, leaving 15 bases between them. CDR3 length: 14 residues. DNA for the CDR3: TGTGCCAGCAGTCCGAATTACCCGGGGCAGCCCCAGCATTTT. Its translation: CASSPNYPGQPQHF.

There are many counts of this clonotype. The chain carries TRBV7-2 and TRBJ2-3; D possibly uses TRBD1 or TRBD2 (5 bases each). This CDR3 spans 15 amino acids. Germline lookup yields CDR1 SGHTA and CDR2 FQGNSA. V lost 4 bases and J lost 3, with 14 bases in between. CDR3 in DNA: TGTGCCAGCAGCTCCACCGGGACCATTACAGATACGCAGTATTTT. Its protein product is CASSSTGTITDTQYF. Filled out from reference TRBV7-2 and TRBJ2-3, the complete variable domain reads GAGVSQSPSNKVTEKGKDVELRCDPISGHTALYWYRQSLGQGLEFLIYFQGNSAPDKSGLPSDRFSAERTGGSVSTLTIQRTQQEDSAVYLCASSSTGTITDTQYFGPGTRLTVL.

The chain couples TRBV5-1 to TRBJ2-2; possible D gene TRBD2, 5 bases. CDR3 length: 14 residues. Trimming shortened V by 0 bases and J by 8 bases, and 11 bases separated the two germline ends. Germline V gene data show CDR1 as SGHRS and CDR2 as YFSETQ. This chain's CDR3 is CASSLGQLAGELFF. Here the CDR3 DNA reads TGCGCCAGCAGCTTGGGGCAGCTAGCTGGGGAGCTGTTTTTT. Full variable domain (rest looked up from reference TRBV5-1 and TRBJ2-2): KAGVTQTPRYLIKTRGQQVTLSCSPISGHRSVSWYQQTPGQGLQFLFEYFSETQRNKGNFPGRFSGRQFSNSRSEMNVSTLELGDSALYLCASSLGQLAGELFFGEGSRLTVL.

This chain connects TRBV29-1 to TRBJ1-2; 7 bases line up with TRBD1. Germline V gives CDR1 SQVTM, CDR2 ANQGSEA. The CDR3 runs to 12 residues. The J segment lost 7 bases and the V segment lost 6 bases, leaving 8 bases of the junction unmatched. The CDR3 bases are TGCAGCGTCCGGGACAGCCTCGGTGGCTACACCTTC. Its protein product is CSVRDSLGGYTF.

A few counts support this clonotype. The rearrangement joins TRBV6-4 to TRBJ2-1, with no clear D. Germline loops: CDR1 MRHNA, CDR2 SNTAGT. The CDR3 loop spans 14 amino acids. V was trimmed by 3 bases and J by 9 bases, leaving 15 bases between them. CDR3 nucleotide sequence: TGTGCCAGCAGTGAATTGGTAGGCCCCGGTGAGCAGTTCTTC. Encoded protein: CASSELVGPGEQFF.

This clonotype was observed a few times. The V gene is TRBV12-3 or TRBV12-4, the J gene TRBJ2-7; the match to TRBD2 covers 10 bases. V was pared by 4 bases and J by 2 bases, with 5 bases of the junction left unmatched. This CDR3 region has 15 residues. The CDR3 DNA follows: TGTGCCAGCAGTTCGACTAGCGGGTGGACCTACGAGCAGTACTTC. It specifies CASSSTSGWTYEQYF.

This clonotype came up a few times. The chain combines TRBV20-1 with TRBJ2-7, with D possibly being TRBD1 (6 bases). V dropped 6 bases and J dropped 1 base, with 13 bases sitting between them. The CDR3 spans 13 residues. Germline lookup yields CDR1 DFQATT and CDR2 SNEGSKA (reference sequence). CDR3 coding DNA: TGCAGTGCGCGCCACAGGGCATCCTACGAGCAGTACTTC. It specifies CSARHRASYEQYF.

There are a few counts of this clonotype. The CDR3: CACQSVDEQFF. CDR3 sequence (DNA): TGTGCGTGCCAGTCCGTAGATGAGCAGTTCTTC. The chain uses TRBV12-3 or TRBV12-4 and TRBJ2-1; D call uncertain. The CDR3 has 11 residues.